A selection of T cell receptor beta chains follows, all from one sample in a study of shared T cell receptors in the human thymus. Assay used: immunoSEQ multiplex PCR; TCRdb lists only in-frame clones, some missing. This sample has 700,000 to 750,000 clones, with 70% to 90% found just once. This sample also appeared in a second study, on human thymus T cells.

The sample consisted of thymocytes. These receptors originate from a girl less than two years old with a congenital heart defect. Each CDR3 is given with its conserved first and last residue. The D gene is left open where the match is weak. Expanded clones get a size class; other rows say once, few or many, or leave the size out.

TRBJ1-6,17,.,TRBD1,TRBV15,CATSRTGTGRLYSPLHF,TGTGCCACCAGCAGGACCGGGACAGGACGCCTTTATTCCCCCCTCCACTTT
TRBJ1-1,16,.,.,TRBV7-2,CASSLLQWQGRPEAFF,TGTGCCAGCAGCCTACTACAGTGGCAGGGTAGGCCTGAAGCTTTCTTT
TRBJ2-6,18,.,TRBD1,TRBV15,CATGRGQGAVSGANVLTF,TGTGCCACCGGAAGGGGACAGGGGGCTGTTTCTGGGGCCAACGTCCTGACTTTC
TRBJ1-4,15,.,.,TRBV9,CASSVLDRPNEKLFF,TGTGCCAGCAGCGTACTTGACAGGCCCAATGAAAAACTGTTTTTT
TRBJ2-3,18,.,.,TRBV18,CASSPYGKKRDYTDTQYF,TGTGCCAGCTCCCCGTACGGAAAAAAGAGGGATTACACAGATACGCAGTATTTT
TRBJ2-3,19,.,TRBD2,TRBV5-1,CASSLVSGSSGEITDTQYF,TGCGCCAGCAGCTTGGTGAGTGGGTCTAGCGGGGAGATCACAGATACGCAGTATTTT
TRBJ1-1,14,.,.,TRBV7-8,CASSCKGHHTEAFF,TGTGCCAGCAGCTGCAAGGGGCACCACACTGAAGCTTTCTTT
TRBJ2-1,14,.,TRBD2,TRBV29-1,CSVGTSGDQNEQFF,TGCAGCGTCGGGACTAGCGGGGACCAGAATGAGCAGTTCTTC
TRBJ2-2,17,.,TRBD2,TRBV9,CASSGRGTQGDTGELFF,TGTGCCAGCAGCGGGCGGGGGACTCAAGGGGACACCGGGGAGCTGTTTTTT
TRBJ2-5,14,.,TRBD2,TRBV10-3,CATGAGGHRETQYF,TGTGCCACCGGAGCGGGGGGGCATCGTGAGACCCAGTACTTC
TRBJ1-2,15,.,.,TRBV4-3,CASSQDIGGKNGYTF,TGCGCCAGCAGCCAAGATATCGGGGGGAAGAATGGCTACACCTTC
TRBJ2-1,15,.,TRBD1,TRBV19,CASSIRTGPDNEQFF,TGTGCCAGTAGTATACGGACAGGTCCCGACAATGAGCAGTTCTTC
TRBJ1-1,15,.,TRBD1,TRBV27,CASSLIGTGGTEAFF,TGTGCCAGCAGTTTAATTGGGACAGGGGGCACTGAAGCTTTCTTT
TRBJ2-7,16,.,TRBD2,TRBV7-6,CASSHGTSGTFYEQYF,TGTGCCAGCAGCCACGGGACTAGCGGGACCTTCTACGAGCAGTACTTC
TRBJ1-2,16,.,TRBD1,TRBV5-1,CASSSGTAYTNYGYTF,TGCGCCAGCAGCTCCGGGACAGCTTACACTAACTATGGCTACACCTTC
TRBJ1-5,12,.,.,TRBV19,CACRSSNQPQHF,TGTGCCTGTAGGTCGAGCAATCAGCCCCAGCATTTT
TRBJ1-2,16,.,.,TRBV27,CASSLSMKGETYGYTF,TGTGCCAGCAGTTTATCGATGAAGGGGGAAACGTATGGCTACACCTTC
TRBJ2-1,15,.,.,TRBV14,CASSQVTGHNNEQFF,TGTGCCAGCAGCCAAGTCACAGGACATAACAATGAGCAGTTCTTC
TRBJ1-3,18,few,TRBD1,TRBV11-2,CASVLRTGALSSGNTIYF,TGTGCCAGTGTCCTGAGGACAGGGGCCCTTAGCTCTGGAAACACCATATATTTT
TRBJ2-2,18,.,TRBD2,TRBV9,CASSPHMRGGEDTGELFF,TGTGCCAGCAGCCCCCACATGCGGGGGGGCGAGGACACCGGGGAGCTGTTTTTT
TRBJ1-1,16,.,TRBD1,TRBV6-6,CASSYPTGAVNTEAFF,TGTGCCAGCAGTTACCCCACAGGGGCGGTGAACACTGAAGCTTTCTTT
TRBJ2-3,15,.,TRBD2,TRBV10-3,CAISDLAGGTDTQYF,TGTGCCATCAGTGATCTAGCGGGGGGCACAGATACGCAGTATTTT